These T cell receptor beta chains were read from a single sample in a study of regulatory T cells in long-lasting Graves disease. TCRdb analysed the multiplex PCR reads with MiXCR anew, one entry per CDR3 protein. The sample contains 350,000 to 550,000 distinct CDR3 sequences, around 13% of which appear only once. The same sample was also used in a study of T cells in Graves' hyperthyroidism and ophthalmopathy.

The starting material was peripheral blood mononuclear cells (PBMCs), obtained at new diagnosis, from a patient treated with antithyroid drugs. These TCRs come from a woman aged 50 to 60 with Graves disease. Both conserved end residues are part of each CDR3. A D gene is named only where the DNA matches it firmly. Clone size is given for some rows only: seen once, a few or many times, or a class if the clone is expanded.

J gene,V gene,D gene,clone size,CDR3 DNA,CDR3 protein
TRBJ1-2,TRBV7-9,.,few,TGTGCCAGCAGCTTGCAGGGACGGGTCTATGGCTACACCTTC,CASSLQGRVYGYTF
TRBJ2-7,TRBV28,TRBD1,many,TGTGCCAGCAGTTTAGGGACAGGTCTAGTCGAGCAGTACTTC,CASSLGTGLVEQYF
TRBJ2-2,TRBV5-1,.,many,TGCGCCAGCAGCTTGTCAGGACTATACACCGGGGAGCTGTTTTTT,CASSLSGLYTGELFF
TRBJ1-5,TRBV28,.,many,TGTGCCAGCAGTTTATTGCCAGAGCCCATCGTGAGGCCCCAGCATTTT,CASSLLPEPIVRPQHF
TRBJ2-1,TRBV6-4,.,many,TGTGCCAGCAGTGAGGGTAGCCCCTACAATGAGCAGTTCTTC,CASSEGSPYNEQFF
TRBJ1-6,TRBV5-1,.,.,TGCGCCAGCAGCTTGAGTCAGGGGTGGTCACCCCTCCACTTT,CASSLSQGWSPLHF
TRBJ1-2,TRBV28,TRBD1,many,TGTGCCAGCAGACAGACCCGGACAGGGGGCCTGGATGGCTACACCTTC,CASRQTRTGGLDGYTF
TRBJ2-5,TRBV30,.,many,TGTGCCTGGAGTAGAGAGACCCAGTACTTC,CAWSRETQYF
TRBJ2-7,TRBV29-1,TRBD2,few,TGCAGCGTTCAAGGTAGGACTAGCGGGACATACGAGCAGTACTTC,CSVQGRTSGTYEQYF
TRBJ2-3,TRBV28,TRBD2,many,TGTGCCAGCAGTTTAGCTAGCGGGAGGGCTTGGCGTACAGATACGCAGTATTTT,CASSLASGRAWRTDTQYF
TRBJ2-1,TRBV4-1,.,.,TGCGCCAGCAGCTCAAATGACGATGAGCAGTTCTTC,CASSSNDDEQFF
TRBJ2-7,TRBV28,TRBD2,.,TGTGCCAGCAGCCAAGATCCGAGCGGGAACGAGCAGTACTTC,CASSQDPSGNEQYF
TRBJ2-2,TRBV6-2/TRBV6-3,.,.,TGTGCCAGCAAGGGCGGTCAGAACACCGGGGAGCTGTTTTTT,CASKGGQNTGELFF
TRBJ2-5,TRBV19,.,.,TGTGCCAGTAGTACCGGACCGATCCAAGAGACCCAGTACTTC,CASSTGPIQETQYF
TRBJ1-3,TRBV7-2,.,few,TGTGCCAGCAGCTTGGCTCCCCTGAACGCGGGAAACACCATATATTTT,CASSLAPLNAGNTIYF
TRBJ2-3,TRBV28,TRBD2,many,TGTGCCAGCACTCGGGGGGATGGCACAGATACGCAGTATTTT,CASTRGDGTDTQYF
TRBJ1-4,TRBV5-1,.,many,TGCGCCAGCAGCTTGACAGGGAGGGATGAAAAACTGTTTTTT,CASSLTGRDEKLFF
TRBJ1-1,TRBV28,TRBD1,many,TGTGCCAGCAGTTTATGGGGACAGCCAGCGACCACTGAAGCTTTCTTT,CASSLWGQPATTEAFF
TRBJ2-7,TRBV19,.,few,TGTGCCAGTAGTATATCCGGCAGTTCGGTCCACGAGCAGTACTTC,CASSISGSSVHEQYF
TRBJ1-2,TRBV28,.,.,TGTGCCAGCCCTTTGGGGAGTGTGAGTGGCTACACCTTC,CASPLGSVSGYTF
TRBJ2-3,TRBV5-5,.,few,TGTGCCAGCTCTCGGACTGATCGCACAGATACGCAGTATTTT,CASSRTDRTDTQYF
TRBJ2-1,TRBV7-2,.,many,TGTGCCAGCAGCTTAGATAGTAGCAATGAGCAGTTCTTC,CASSLDSSNEQFF
TRBJ2-7,TRBV18,TRBD1,many,TGTGCCAGCTCCCCACCGGGACAGGGGGCCTACGAGCAGTACTTC,CASSPPGQGAYEQYF
TRBJ2-1,TRBV6-5,TRBD2,few,TGTGCCAGCAGTTACTCAGGGCAGGGACTAGCGGGAGATTACAATGAGCAGTTCTTC,CASSYSGQGLAGDYNEQFF
TRBJ2-7,TRBV27,TRBD2,many,TGTGCCAGCAGTTCTAGCGGGAGGGCCTCCTACGAGCAGTACTTC,CASSSSGRASYEQYF
TRBJ2-3,TRBV6-1,.,many,TGTGCCAGCTCCGACACATGGGGCGGGACAGATACGCAGTATTTT,CASSDTWGGTDTQYF
TRBJ1-2,TRBV7-2,.,.,TGTGCCAGCAGCTTAGTCGGGGGGCATCTCCATGGCTACACCTTC,CASSLVGGHLHGYTF
TRBJ2-7,TRBV12-3/TRBV12-4,TRBD2,.,TGTGCCACCAGTGAATCTAGCGGTCGCTCCTACAATGAGCAGTACTTC,CATSESSGRSYNEQYF
TRBJ2-7,TRBV30,TRBD2,.,TGTGCCTGGTATAGCGGGAGGGTCCCCTACGAGCAGTACTTC,CAWYSGRVPYEQYF
TRBJ2-1,TRBV27,.,many,TGTGCCAGCAGTTTAGAGCCTAGTGTCTACAATGAGCAGTTCTTC,CASSLEPSVYNEQFF
TRBJ1-1,TRBV28,TRBD1,.,TGTGCCAGCAGTTTTTCCGGACAGGGGCCGATGAACACTGAAGCTTTCTTT,CASSFSGQGPMNTEAFF
TRBJ1-2,TRBV12-3/TRBV12-4,.,few,TGTGCCAGCAGCCCGTCGGGGGGCCGGTATGGCTACACCTTC,CASSPSGGRYGYTF
TRBJ2-2,TRBV5-1,.,many,TGCGCCAGCAGCTTGGCTAGCACCGGGGAGCTGTTTTTT,CASSLASTGELFF
TRBJ2-7,TRBV6-2/TRBV6-3,TRBD2,few,TGTGCCAGCAGTGGGACTAGCAAATACGAGCAGTACTTC,CASSGTSKYEQYF
TRBJ2-5,TRBV5-4,TRBD1,many,TGTGCCAGCCGACGGGACAGGGGGCAAGAGACCCAGTACTTC,CASRRDRGQETQYF
TRBJ1-5,TRBV2,.,many,TGTGCCAGCAGTGAACCGCCAGCCCTTAATCAGCCCCAGCATTTT,CASSEPPALNQPQHF
TRBJ2-7,TRBV28,.,many,TGTGCCAGCACTAGGGACGATCTTGCCGAGCAGTACTTC,CASTRDDLAEQYF
TRBJ2-1,TRBV25-1,.,few,TGTGCCAGCAGTGATAGACCCGGGAGTATAGGCAATGAGCAGTTCTTC,CASSDRPGSIGNEQFF
TRBJ1-1,TRBV3-1,.,many,TGTGCCAGCAGCCAAGTTCCGGGAAAGAACACTGAAGCTTTCTTT,CASSQVPGKNTEAFF
TRBJ2-5,TRBV12-3/TRBV12-4,TRBD1,.,TGTGCCAGCAGTCCACAGGGGGCCAGGGAGACCCAGTACTTC,CASSPQGARETQYF
TRBJ2-5,TRBV5-1,.,.,TGCGCCAGCACCCTTAGGGGTCAAGAGACCCAGTACTTC,CASTLRGQETQYF
TRBJ1-2,TRBV6-1,.,.,TGTGCCAGCAGACCAAAGGTGGGACCAAACTATGGCTACACCTTC,CASRPKVGPNYGYTF
TRBJ1-6,TRBV5-8,.,many,TGTGCCAGCAGCTTGGAGGCAGCCGGGTCCTCACCCCTCCACTTT,CASSLEAAGSSPLHF
TRBJ2-7,TRBV4-1,.,.,TGCGCCAGCAGCGAACGGGCAGGGTCGAGTCACGAGCAGTACTTC,CASSERAGSSHEQYF
TRBJ1-2,TRBV19,.,many,TGTGCCAGTAGTATGAGTCGCCATGGCTACACCTTC,CASSMSRHGYTF
TRBJ2-5,TRBV6-1,.,many,TGTGCCAGCAGTCTCCGGGCCCAAGAGACCCAGTACTTC,CASSLRAQETQYF
TRBJ1-4,TRBV18,TRBD1,.,TGTGCCAGCTCTCTCCGGGACAGTAGTAATGAAAAACTGTTTTTT,CASSLRDSSNEKLFF
TRBJ1-1,TRBV3-1,.,many,TGTGCCAGCAGCCAAAGGAGCACTGAAGCTTTCTTT,CASSQRSTEAFF
TRBJ2-1,TRBV4-2,TRBD1,few,TGTGCCAGCACTCCGACAGGGGGTGAGCAGTTCTTC,CASTPTGGEQFF
TRBJ2-7,TRBV5-1,TRBD2,.,TGCGCCAGCAGCTTGGAGCCAGCGGGAGGGATCTACGAGCAGTACTTC,CASSLEPAGGIYEQYF
TRBJ1-3,TRBV3-1,TRBD1,few,TGTGCCAGCAGCCGACAGGGACCCAGCTCTGGAAACACCATATATTTT,CASSRQGPSSGNTIYF
TRBJ1-5,TRBV28,TRBD1,many,TGTGCCAGCAGTCCACCGACAGGGGGCGTGAGTCAGCCCCAGCATTTT,CASSPPTGGVSQPQHF
TRBJ1-5,TRBV20-1,.,.,TGCAGTGCTCAGACCGGGGGTGGGGGCAATCAGCCCCAGCATTTT,CSAQTGGGGNQPQHF